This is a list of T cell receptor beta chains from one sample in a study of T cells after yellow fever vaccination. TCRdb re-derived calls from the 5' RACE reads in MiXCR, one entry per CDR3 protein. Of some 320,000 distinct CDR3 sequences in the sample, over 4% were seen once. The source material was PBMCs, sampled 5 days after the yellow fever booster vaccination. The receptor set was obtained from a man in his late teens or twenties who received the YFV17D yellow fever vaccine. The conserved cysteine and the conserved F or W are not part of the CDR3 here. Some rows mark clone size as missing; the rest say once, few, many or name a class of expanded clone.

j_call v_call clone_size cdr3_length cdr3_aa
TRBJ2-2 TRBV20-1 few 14 SARDLGDANTGELF
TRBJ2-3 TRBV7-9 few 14 ASSITGTGVADTQY
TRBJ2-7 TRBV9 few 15 ASSPRGGGGFPYEQY
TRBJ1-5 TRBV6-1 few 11 ASRAGVKQPQH
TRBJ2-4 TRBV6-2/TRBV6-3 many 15 ASSYSNQDLAKNIQY
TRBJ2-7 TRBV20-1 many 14 SARDVLAGMSYEQY
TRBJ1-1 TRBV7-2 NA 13 ASSYGGGRGNEAF
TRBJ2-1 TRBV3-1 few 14 ASSQDLIGQVREQF
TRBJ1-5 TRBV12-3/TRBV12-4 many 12 ASSFSRGLQPQH
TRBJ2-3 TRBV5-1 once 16 ASSFASGLAVSTDTQY
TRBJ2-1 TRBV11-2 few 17 ASSLRFSAGEPSYNEQF
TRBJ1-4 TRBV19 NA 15 ASNDPGQFPTNEKLF
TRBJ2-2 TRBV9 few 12 ASQRGGNTGELF
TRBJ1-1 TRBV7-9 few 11 ASRGQVFTEAF
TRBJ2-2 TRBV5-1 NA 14 ASSLAARGGPGELF
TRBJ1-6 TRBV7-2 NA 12 ASSLGLSNSPLH
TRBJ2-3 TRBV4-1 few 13 ASSPGRGPRDTQY
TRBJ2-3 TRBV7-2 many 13 ASSRRGGGTDTQY
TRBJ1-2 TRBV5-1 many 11 ASSRGVDDGYT
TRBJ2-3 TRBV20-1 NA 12 SAGTGRSTDTQY
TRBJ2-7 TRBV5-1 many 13 ASSLNRDSSYEQY
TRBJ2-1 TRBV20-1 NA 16 SANRLAGGLRSYNEQF
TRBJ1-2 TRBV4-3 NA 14 ASSQGSSGINYGYT
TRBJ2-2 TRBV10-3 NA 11 AIKVGTTGELF
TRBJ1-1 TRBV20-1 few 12 SAGAKQGNTEAF
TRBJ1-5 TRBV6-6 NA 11 ASSTSGFQPQH
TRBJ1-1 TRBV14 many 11 ASNRDPSLGAF
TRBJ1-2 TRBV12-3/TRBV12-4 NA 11 ASSQPGSYGYT
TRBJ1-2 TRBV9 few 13 ASSAPFFLGNGYT
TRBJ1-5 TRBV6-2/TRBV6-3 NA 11 ASKDRDNQPQH
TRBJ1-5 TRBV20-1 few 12 SASVTGINQPQH
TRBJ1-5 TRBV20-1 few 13 SARDFGQAGQPQH
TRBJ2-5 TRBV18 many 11 ASSPPGQETQY
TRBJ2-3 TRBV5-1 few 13 ASSLQGYLGDTQY
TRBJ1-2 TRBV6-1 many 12 ASSEYFGDYGYT
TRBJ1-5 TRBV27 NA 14 ASSSPDRLSNQPQH
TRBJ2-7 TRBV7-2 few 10 ASSSDRAGQY
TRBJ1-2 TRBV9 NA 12 ASSVGVTNYGYT
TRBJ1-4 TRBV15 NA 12 ATSRRDRVEKLF
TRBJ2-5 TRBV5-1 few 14 ASSLGSSGGGETQY
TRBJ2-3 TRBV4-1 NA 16 ASSQDFGRQTYTDTQY
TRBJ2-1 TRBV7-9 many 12 ASSSDRLGNEQF
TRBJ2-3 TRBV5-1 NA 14 ASSSMGGGGTDTQY
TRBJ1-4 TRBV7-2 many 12 ASSSGTANEKLF
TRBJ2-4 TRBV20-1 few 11 SARGLGGNIQY